This TCR beta chain came from a study of blood T cell repertoires in COVID-19. This CDR3 contains 13 residues. Germline V lookup: CDR1 SGHDN, CDR2 FVKESK. Trimming took 0 bases from V and 8 from J, leaving 10 bases between them. Clones were sequenced by immunoSEQ multiplex PCR, and TCRdb holds only the in-frame ones, with some missing. The sample has about 220,000 clones; 70% to 85% are singletons. The specimen sequenced was PBMCs or T cells enriched from blood (not recorded which). The chain uses TRBV14 and TRBJ1-2, with D unresolved. The receptor comes from a woman between 55 and 75 years old who had recovered from COVID-19. CDR3 protein: CASSQDGIQGYTF. CDR3 DNA: TGTGCCAGCAGCCAAGACGGGATCCAGGGCTACACCTTC.